A single sample gave rise to the 30 T cell receptor beta chains below, sequenced in a study of blood T cell repertoires in COVID-19. Clones were read by immunoSEQ multiplex PCR, and TCRdb kept only the in-frame ones, dropping some. Of 180,000 or so clones listed, 65% to 90% are singletons. Sequenced: peripheral blood. These receptors were obtained from a man in his fifties or sixties with acute or convalescent COVID-19.

The chain uses TRBV6-6 and TRBJ1-6, with D possibly TRBD1 on 6 matching bases. The germline gives CDR1 MNHNY, CDR2 SVGAGI (reference sequence). This CDR3 region has 17 residues. V was trimmed by 5 bases and J by 0 bases, leaving 14 bases between them. The CDR3 loop is CASSLGQRISYNSPLHF. CDR3 coding DNA: TGTGCCAGCAGTCTTGGACAGCGCATCTCCTATAATTCACCCCTCCACTTT.

The gene calls are TRBV9 and TRBJ2-2; 8 bases match TRBD2. CDR3 length: 17 amino acids. V trimming: 0 bases; J trimming: 5 bases; junction bases outside the gene matches: 9. Germline V gene data show CDR1 as SGDLS and CDR2 as YYNGEE. This chain's CDR3 is CASSVEWRAGATGELFF. The CDR3 bases are TGTGCCAGCAGCGTAGAGTGGCGAGCGGGAGCGACCGGGGAGCTGTTTTTT.

V gene TRBV14 combines with J gene TRBJ2-3, with 7 bases fitting TRBD2. The V segment lost 4 bases and the J segment 1 base; nucleotides outside the gene matches: 14. From germline, CDR1 is SGHDN and CDR2 FVKESK. CDR3 length: 18 residues. The CDR3 DNA reads TGTGCCAGCAGCCGATTCGGTTCCGGGACTACGGGCACAGATACGCAGTATTTT. Its translation: CASSRFGSGTTGTDTQYF. Together with reference TRBV14 and TRBJ2-3, the CDR3 gives the full variable domain: EAGVTQFPSHSVIEKGQTVTLRCDPISGHDNLYWYRRVMGKEIKFLLHFVKESKQDESGMPNNRFLAERTGGTYSTLKVQPAELEDSGVYFCASSRFGSGTTGTDTQYFGPGTRLTVL.

CDR3 nucleotides: TGTGCCATCACCGCTACTAGCGGGAGCGATACGCAGTATTTT. It encodes CAITATSGSDTQYF. The V gene is TRBV10-3, the J gene TRBJ2-3; 11 positions match TRBD2. The ends lost 7 bases at V and 6 bases at J; junction bases unmatched: 6. This CDR3 has 14 amino acids. Germline V CDR1 and CDR2: ENHRY, SYGVKD.

The chain uses TRBV25-1 and TRBJ1-2; 10 bases align to TRBD1. The CDR3 contains 13 residues. Trimming took 4 bases from V and 8 from J; bases not matched to a gene: 4. Looked up from germline, CDR1 is MGHDK and CDR2 is SYGVNS. CDR3 in DNA: TGTGCCAGCAGTGGACAGGGGGCGCGAGGCTACACCTTC. As protein: CASSGQGARGYTF.

The chain employs TRBV11-2 and TRBJ2-1, with D possibly TRBD1 on 6 matching bases. This CDR3 has 16 amino acids. The germline gives CDR1 SGHAT, CDR2 FQNNGV. V was shortened by 2 bases and J by 3 bases, with 14 bases between the two germline ends. The CDR3 protein is CASSLLGQRGYNEQFF. DNA of the CDR3: TGTGCCAGCAGCTTACTAGGACAGCGAGGCTACAATGAGCAGTTCTTC.

The rearrangement joins TRBV18 to TRBJ2-1, with D unclear. V was cut by 3 bases and J by 9 bases, with 12 bases left in between. Germline lookup yields CDR1 KGHSH and CDR2 LQKENI. The CDR3 is 13 amino acids. This CDR3 reads CASSPPGVTEQFF. In DNA form, the CDR3 reads TGTGCCAGCTCACCTCCCGGTGTAACTGAGCAGTTCTTC.

This clone showed up just once. This sequence joins TRBV28 and TRBJ2-5; TRBD2 agrees at 7 bases. Germline lookup yields CDR1 MDHEN and CDR2 SYDVKM. The CDR3 loop spans 12 amino acids. V shed 10 bases, J shed 4 bases, and the junction held 6 bases outside the gene matches. The CDR3 coding sequence is TGTGCCATCGGGACTATAAGAGAGACCCAGTACTTC. This codes for CAIGTIRETQYF.

V gene TRBV7-6 combines with J gene TRBJ2-3; no definite D call. The CDR3 covers 13 residues. Germline loops: CDR1 SGHVS, CDR2 FNYEAQ. The V end lost 3 bases, the J end lost 2 bases, and 6 bases lay between the germline ends. DNA of the CDR3: TGTGCCAGCAGCTTTCAGAACACAGATACGCAGTATTTT. This gives the protein CASSFQNTDTQYF.

In its sample, this clone was seen a few times. This chain uses TRBV18 with TRBJ2-5; 7 bases line up with TRBD1. Germline values: CDR1 KGHSH, CDR2 LQKENI. The J segment lost 1 base and the V segment lost 3 bases, leaving 2 bases of the junction unmatched. The CDR3 covers 14 residues. CDR3 residues: CASSPDRVQETQYF. CDR3 DNA sequence: TGTGCCAGCTCACCTGACAGGGTCCAAGAGACCCAGTACTTC.

This rearrangement joins TRBV28 to TRBJ2-7; maybe TRBD2 (5 bases). V lost 3 bases, J lost 7 bases, and 7 bases lay in between. CDR1 is MDHEN and CDR2 is SYDVKM in the germline V gene. This CDR3 spans 11 amino acids. The DNA for the CDR3 is TGTGCCAGCAGTTTTTCGGGGGAGCAGTACTTC. The encoded protein is CASSFSGEQYF. Complete variable domain (other parts from reference TRBV28 and TRBJ2-7): DVKVTQSSRYLVKRTGEKVFLECVQDMDHENMFWYRQDPGLGLRLIYFSYDVKMKEKGDIPEGYSVSREKKERFSLILESASTNQTSMYLCASSFSGEQYFGPGTRLTVT.

The V gene is TRBV30, the J gene TRBJ2-2; weak D call: TRBD2 (7 bases). In germline, CDR1 is GTSNPN, CDR2 SVGIG (reference sequence). Trimming shortened V by 2 bases and J by 6 bases, and 16 bases separated the two germline ends. The CDR3 has 15 residues. The CDR3 DNA reads TGTGCCTGGAGTAGGGGGGGCGGAGCGCCCGGGGAGCTGTTTTTT. It translates to CAWSRGGGAPGELFF.

This rearrangement joins TRBV12-3 or TRBV12-4 to TRBJ2-3, with 7 positions matching TRBD1. The V and J ends lost 5 bases and 5 bases, in that order; junction bases with no gene match: 4. The CDR3 has 13 residues. CDR3 residues: CASSMNRGDTQYF. CDR3 coding DNA: TGTGCCAGCAGTATGAACAGGGGAGATACGCAGTATTTT.

V is TRBV3-1 (or the pseudogene TRBV3-2) and J is TRBJ2-4, with 7 nucleotides matching TRBD1. V lost 1 base to trimming and J lost 2 bases; unmatched junction nucleotides: 2. CDR1 is LGHDT, CDR2 YNNKEL, per germline (reference sequence). The CDR3 is 15 residues long. This chain's CDR3 is CASSQADRTKNIQYF. For the CDR3, the DNA is TGTGCCAGCAGCCAAGCGGACAGGACCAAAAACATTCAGTACTTC.

V and J are TRBV24-1 and TRBJ2-1, with 9 bases matching TRBD2. This CDR3 is 18 amino acids long. Germline loops: CDR1 KGHDR, CDR2 SFDVKD. V lost 3 bases and J lost 6; bases outside the gene matches: 14. CDR3 amino acids: CATSDAALSSGIVNEQFF. In DNA form, the CDR3 reads TGTGCCACCAGTGATGCCGCCCTCTCTAGCGGGATAGTCAATGAGCAGTTCTTC.

This clone was seen only once. The gene calls are TRBV2 and TRBJ1-2, with 7 bases matching TRBD1. V trimming: 5 bases; J trimming: 0 bases; junction bases outside the gene matches: 6. This CDR3 has 15 residues. CDR1 is SNHLY and CDR2 is FYNNEI in the germline V gene. CDR3: CASSYTGTANYGYTF. DNA for the CDR3: TGTGCCAGCAGTTACACAGGGACAGCTAACTATGGCTACACCTTC.

This clone was picked up one time. The chain joins TRBV10-1 to TRBJ2-5; 7 nucleotides line up with TRBD1. Trimming removed 6 bases from V and 3 bases from J; junction bases left unmatched: 10. CDR1 and CDR2 from the germline V gene are WNHNN and SYGVQD (reference sequence). The CDR3 covers 15 residues. CDR3 sequence (DNA): TGCGCCAGCAGCCCGGGACAGTACTTCAAAGAGACCCAGTACTTC. It specifies CASSPGQYFKETQYF.

The rearrangement links TRBV27 to TRBJ1-5; D gene unclear. In germline, CDR1 is MNHEY, CDR2 SMNVEV (reference sequence). The CDR3 totals 14 residues. V was shortened by 8 bases and J by 2 bases, with 13 bases between the two germline ends. The CDR3 nucleotides read TGTGCCAGCGGGTTAGCGGGAGGCAATCAGCCCCAGCATTTT. This translates into CASGLAGGNQPQHF.

The rearrangement joins TRBV28 to TRBJ1-5, with D possibly matching TRBD1 (6 bases). CDR1 and CDR2 (germline): MDHEN, SYDVKM. Trimming cost V 11 bases and J 5 bases, with 13 bases left between them. The CDR3 consists of 12 residues. The CDR3 DNA reads as TGTGCCGAGGGGGGGCAGCATCAGCCCCAGCATTTT. Protein product: CAEGGQHQPQHF.

The chain joins TRBV3-1 (or the pseudogene TRBV3-2) to TRBJ1-1; maybe TRBD1 (5 bases). Germline CDR1 and CDR2: LGHDT and YNNKEL (reference sequence). CDR3 length equals 15 residues. V was clipped by 4 bases and J by 7 bases, with 19 bases between them. CDR3 region: CASSPRGSPWNEAFF. The CDR3 nucleotides are TGTGCCAGCAGCCCAAGGGGCAGCCCTTGGAATGAAGCTTTCTTT.

V is TRBV7-2 and J is TRBJ2-1, with 11 bases fitting TRBD2. Losses at the gene ends were 5 bases for V and 6 bases for J; bases not matched to a gene: 6. The CDR3 is 15 amino acids. Germline CDR1 reads SGHTA; CDR2 reads FQGNSA. The CDR3 DNA follows: TGTGCCAGCAGCGAAAATAGCGGGAGGGGCAATGAGCAGTTCTTC. Translated, it gives CASSENSGRGNEQFF.

With respect to this clone: The same CDR3 is also encoded by other DNA sequences in this sample. The chain uses TRBV18 and TRBJ2-2; D is perhaps TRBD2 (5 bases). CDR1 and CDR2 (germline): KGHSH, LQKENI. V was clipped by 1 base and J by 4 bases, with 7 bases between them. The CDR3 is 14 residues long. CDR3 region: CASSPRGATGELFF. CDR3 nucleotides: TGTGCCAGCTCACCACGGGGAGCCACCGGGGAGCTGTTTTTT.

J is TRBJ1-1 and V is TRBV7-4, with D perhaps TRBD1 (5 bases). Germline-derived CDR1 and CDR2 are SGHVT and SQSDAQ. The V end lost 5 bases, the J end lost 1 base, and 20 bases lay between the germline ends. The CDR3 loop spans 17 amino acids. CDR3 DNA sequence: TGTGCCAGCAGCCGAGAGATGAAGACAGTAAAGAACACTGAAGCTTTCTTT. It specifies CASSREMKTVKNTEAFF.

V usage is TRBV29-1 and J usage is TRBJ1-3, with D unresolved. V lost 7 bases to trimming and J lost 0 bases, with 13 bases between them. Germline V lookup: CDR1 SQVTM, CDR2 ANQGSEA. The CDR3 contains 14 residues. CDR3 residues: CSGIVPDSGNTIYF. Here the CDR3 DNA reads TGCAGCGGAATAGTACCCGACTCTGGAAACACCATATATTTT.

The chain couples TRBV4-1 to TRBJ1-3, with a weak D call TRBD1 (6 bases). The V and J ends lost 1 base and 4 bases respectively, with 11 bases between them. Germline V gives CDR1 MGHRA, CDR2 YSYEKL. CDR3 length equals 15 residues. The CDR3 nucleotides read TGCGCCAGCAGCCAAGCGGGGGGGCAAGGAAACACCATATATTTT. Translation gives CASSQAGGQGNTIYF.

The chain uses TRBV6-6 and TRBJ1-5; no clear D gene. The length of the CDR3 is 15 residues. Germline assignment: CDR1 MNHNY and CDR2 SVGAGI (reference sequence). Trimming took off 5 bases at V and 3 bases at J, with 14 bases between the two ends. The CDR3 DNA follows: TGTGCCAGCAGTCGCGAAAACGGTGACAATCAGCCCCAGCATTTT. Translating gives CASSRENGDNQPQHF.

The rearrangement links TRBV15 to TRBJ2-7; D is uncertain. Germline CDR1 LNHNV, CDR2 YYDKDF (reference sequence). V shed 0 bases and J shed 3 bases, with 6 bases lying between them. The CDR3 totals 13 residues. CDR3 coding DNA: TGTGCCACCAGCAGAGATCGGAGCTACGAGCAGTACTTC. Protein sequence: CATSRDRSYEQYF.

This clone was observed a few times. The chain employs TRBV12-3 or TRBV12-4 and TRBJ1-1, with D unclear. Trimming removed 7 bases from V and 0 bases from J, with 9 bases in between. The CDR3 totals 13 residues. The CDR3 DNA follows: TGTGCCAGCAAGGGAGCCATGAACACTGAAGCTTTCTTT. It is translated as CASKGAMNTEAFF.

J is TRBJ2-1 and V is TRBV28; the D gene is possibly TRBD2 (6 bases). Per germline, CDR1 MDHEN and CDR2 SYDVKM. The CDR3 has 15 amino acids. V lost 6 bases to trimming and J lost 2 bases, with 14 bases between them. This CDR3 reads CASSLFPGAYNEQFF. DNA of the CDR3: TGTGCCAGCAGCCTGTTTCCGGGAGCCTACAATGAGCAGTTCTTC.

V gene TRBV18 combines with J gene TRBJ1-5; D unclear. The CDR3 is made up of 14 amino acids. Germline V gene sequence: CDR1 KGHSH, CDR2 LQKENI. Trimming removed 4 bases from V and 0 bases from J, with 7 bases in between. The CDR3 DNA reads TGTGCCAGCTCACTAACAGATAGCAATCAGCCCCAGCATTTT. Protein: CASSLTDSNQPQHF.